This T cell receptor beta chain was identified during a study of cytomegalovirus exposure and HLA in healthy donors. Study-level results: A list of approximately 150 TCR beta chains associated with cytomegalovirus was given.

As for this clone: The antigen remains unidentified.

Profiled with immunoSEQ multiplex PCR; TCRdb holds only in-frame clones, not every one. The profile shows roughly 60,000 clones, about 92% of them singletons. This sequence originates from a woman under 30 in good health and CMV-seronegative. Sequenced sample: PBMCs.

The CDR3 loop reads CASSQGTGGGEKLFF. CDR3 nucleotide sequence: TGCGCCAGCAGCCAAGGGACAGGGGGAGGTGAAAAACTGTTTTTT. The chain combines TRBV4-3 with TRBJ1-4, with 10 bases lining up with TRBD1. Germline CDR1 is LGHNA and CDR2 is YSLEER. The V and J ends lost 1 base and 7 bases, in that order; junction bases with no gene match: 3. The CDR3 spans 15 residues.